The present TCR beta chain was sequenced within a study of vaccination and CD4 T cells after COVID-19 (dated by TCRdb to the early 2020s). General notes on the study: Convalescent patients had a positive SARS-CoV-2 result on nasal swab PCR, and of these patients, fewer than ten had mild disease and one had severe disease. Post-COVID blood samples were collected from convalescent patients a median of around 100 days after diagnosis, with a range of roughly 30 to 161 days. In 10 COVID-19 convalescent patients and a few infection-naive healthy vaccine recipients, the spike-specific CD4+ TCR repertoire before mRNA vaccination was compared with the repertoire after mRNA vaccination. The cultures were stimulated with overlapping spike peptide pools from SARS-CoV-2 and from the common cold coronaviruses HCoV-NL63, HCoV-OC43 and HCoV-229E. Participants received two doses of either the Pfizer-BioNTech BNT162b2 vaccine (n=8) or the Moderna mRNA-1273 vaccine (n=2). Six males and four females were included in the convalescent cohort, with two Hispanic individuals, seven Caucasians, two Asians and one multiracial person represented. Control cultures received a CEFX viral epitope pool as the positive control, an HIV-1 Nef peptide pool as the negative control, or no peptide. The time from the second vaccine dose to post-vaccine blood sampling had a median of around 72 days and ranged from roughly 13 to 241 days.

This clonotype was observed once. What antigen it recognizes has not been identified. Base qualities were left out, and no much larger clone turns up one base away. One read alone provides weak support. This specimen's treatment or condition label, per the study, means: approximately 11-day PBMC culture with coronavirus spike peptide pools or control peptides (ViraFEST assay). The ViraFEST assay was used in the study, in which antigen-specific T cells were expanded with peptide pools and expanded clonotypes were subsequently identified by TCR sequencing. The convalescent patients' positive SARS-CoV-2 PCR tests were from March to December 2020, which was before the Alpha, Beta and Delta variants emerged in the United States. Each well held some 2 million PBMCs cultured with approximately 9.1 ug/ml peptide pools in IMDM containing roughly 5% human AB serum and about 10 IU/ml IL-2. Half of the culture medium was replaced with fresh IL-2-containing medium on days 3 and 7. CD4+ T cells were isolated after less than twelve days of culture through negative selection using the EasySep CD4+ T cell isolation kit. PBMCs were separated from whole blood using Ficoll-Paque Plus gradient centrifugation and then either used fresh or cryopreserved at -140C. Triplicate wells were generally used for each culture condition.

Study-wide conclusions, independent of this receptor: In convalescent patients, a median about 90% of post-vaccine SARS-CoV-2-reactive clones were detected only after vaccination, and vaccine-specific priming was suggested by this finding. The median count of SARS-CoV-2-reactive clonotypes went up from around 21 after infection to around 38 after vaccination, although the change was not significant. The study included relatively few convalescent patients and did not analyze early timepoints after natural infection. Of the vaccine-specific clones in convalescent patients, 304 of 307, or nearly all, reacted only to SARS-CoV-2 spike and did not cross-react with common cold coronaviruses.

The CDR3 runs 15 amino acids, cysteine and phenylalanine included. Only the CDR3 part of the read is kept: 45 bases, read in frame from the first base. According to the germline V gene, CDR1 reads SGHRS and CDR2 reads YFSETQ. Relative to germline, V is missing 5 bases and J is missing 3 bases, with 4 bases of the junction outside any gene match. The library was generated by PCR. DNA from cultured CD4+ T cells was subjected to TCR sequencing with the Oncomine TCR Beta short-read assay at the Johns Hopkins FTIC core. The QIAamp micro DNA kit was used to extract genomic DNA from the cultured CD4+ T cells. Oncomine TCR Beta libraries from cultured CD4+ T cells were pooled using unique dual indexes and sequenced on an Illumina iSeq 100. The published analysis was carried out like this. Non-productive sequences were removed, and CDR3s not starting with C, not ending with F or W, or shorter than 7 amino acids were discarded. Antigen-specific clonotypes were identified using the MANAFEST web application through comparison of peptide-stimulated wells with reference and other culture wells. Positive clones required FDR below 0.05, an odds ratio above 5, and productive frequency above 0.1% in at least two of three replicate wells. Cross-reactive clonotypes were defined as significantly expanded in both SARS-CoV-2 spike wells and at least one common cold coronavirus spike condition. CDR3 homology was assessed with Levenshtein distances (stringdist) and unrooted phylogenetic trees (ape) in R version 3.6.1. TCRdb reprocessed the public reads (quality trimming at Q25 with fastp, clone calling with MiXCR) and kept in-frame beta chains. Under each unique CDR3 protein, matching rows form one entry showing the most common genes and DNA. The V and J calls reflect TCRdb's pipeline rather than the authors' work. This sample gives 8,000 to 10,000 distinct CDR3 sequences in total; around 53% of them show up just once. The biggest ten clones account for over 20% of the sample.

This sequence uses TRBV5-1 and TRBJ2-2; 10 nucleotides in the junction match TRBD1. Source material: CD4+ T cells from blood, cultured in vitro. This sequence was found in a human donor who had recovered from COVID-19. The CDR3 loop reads CASRRGQGDTGELFF. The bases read TGCGCCAGCAGGCGCGGACAGGGGGACACCGGGGAGCTGTTTTTT.